This T cell receptor (beta chain) is drawn from a study of blood T cell repertoires in COVID-19. Background on the study: Samples came from the United States, Italy and Spain, spanning acute and convalescent COVID-19. From T cells, B-cell-depleted T cells, or PBMCs came the material, which was cDNA or gDNA.

The table lists this clone with a few counts. Trimming at V came to 7 bases and at J to 5 bases, leaving 2 bases not matched to a gene. Germline loops: CDR1 WNHNN, CDR2 SYGVQD (reference sequence). The CDR3 consists of 13 residues. In the source study's methods: Scientists estimated how many nucleated cells there were by amplifying reference gene primers. Using immunoSEQ multiplex PCR, the repertoire was profiled, and TCRdb retains in-frame clones only, with some absent. The DNA gave D and trimming, while V, J and clone size come from that table. Altogether over 150,000 clones are present, roughly 88% being singletons, with the ten largest covering less than 3.5%.

The J gene is TRBJ2-2, the V gene TRBV10-1; 9 bases map to TRBD1. The sample taken for sequencing was peripheral blood. This TCR derives from a woman aged 60-70 years with acute or convalescent COVID-19. The CDR3 DNA sequence: TGCGCCAGCACCGGGACAGGGACCGGGGAGCTGTTTTTT. Protein product: CASTGTGTGELFF.